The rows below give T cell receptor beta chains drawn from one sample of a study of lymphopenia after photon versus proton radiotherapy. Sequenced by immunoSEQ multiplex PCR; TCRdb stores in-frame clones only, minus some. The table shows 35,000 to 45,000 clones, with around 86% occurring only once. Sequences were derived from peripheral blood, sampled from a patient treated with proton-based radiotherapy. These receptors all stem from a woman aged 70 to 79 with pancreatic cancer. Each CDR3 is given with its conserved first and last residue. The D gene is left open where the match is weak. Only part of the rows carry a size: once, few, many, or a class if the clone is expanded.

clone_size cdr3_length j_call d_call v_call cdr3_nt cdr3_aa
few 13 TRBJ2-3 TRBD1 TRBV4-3 TGCGCCAGCAGCCACCCAAGGGACAGTCCGAAGTATTTT CASSHPRDSPKYF
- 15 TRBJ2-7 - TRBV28 TGTGCCAGCAGTTTCACCCGTAGCGTTACCTACGAGCAGTACTTC CASSFTRSVTYEQYF
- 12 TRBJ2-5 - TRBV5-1 TGCGCCAGCAGCTTGGCCGGGGAGACCCAGTACTTC CASSLAGETQYF
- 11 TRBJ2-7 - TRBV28 TGTGCCAGCAGTTTACGTTACGAGCAGTACTTC CASSLRYEQYF
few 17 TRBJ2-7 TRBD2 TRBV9 TGTGCCAGCAGCGTAGGTGCTCTAGCGGGATCCTTGTCCGAGCAGTACTTC CASSVGALAGSLSEQYF
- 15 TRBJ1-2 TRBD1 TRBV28 TGTGCCAGCAGTTTAAGGGCAGGGGGTGCCCATGGCTACACCTTC CASSLRAGGAHGYTF
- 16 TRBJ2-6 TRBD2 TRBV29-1 TGCAGCGTTGGGACTAGCCGGATTGCTGGGGCCAACGTCCTGACTTTC CSVGTSRIAGANVLTF
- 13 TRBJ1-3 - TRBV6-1 TGTGCCAGCAGTCCCATCTCTGGAAACACCATATATTTT CASSPISGNTIYF
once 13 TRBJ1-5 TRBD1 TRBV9 TGTGCCAGCAGCACCGGGACAGGGAGTCTCCAGCATTTT CASSTGTGSLQHF
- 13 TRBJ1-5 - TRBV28 TGTGCCAGCAGTTTACTGGGAGATCAGCCCCAGCATTTT CASSLLGDQPQHF
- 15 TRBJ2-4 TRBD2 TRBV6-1 TGTGCCAGCAGTGATCGTAGCTCGGGGGGGAACATTCAGTACTTC CASSDRSSGGNIQYF
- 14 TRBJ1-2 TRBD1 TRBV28 TGTGCAGCTGGGCGGGACAGCGGGGTCTATGGCTACACCTTC CAAGRDSGVYGYTF
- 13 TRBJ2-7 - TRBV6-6 TGTGCCAGCGGGCCGACACAGGGCTACGAGCAGTACTTC CASGPTQGYEQYF
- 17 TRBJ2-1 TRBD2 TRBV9 TGTGCCAGCAACAAACAAATACTAGCGGGAACCTACAATGAGCAGTTCTTC CASNKQILAGTYNEQFF
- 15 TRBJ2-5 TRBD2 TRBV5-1 TGCGCCAGCAGCTTGGTTTTCGGGGAGGGGGAGACCCAGTACTTC CASSLVFGEGETQYF
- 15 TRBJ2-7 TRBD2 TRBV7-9 TGTGCCAGCAGCTTAGAGGGCGGGAGGTCCTACGAGCAGTACTTC CASSLEGGRSYEQYF
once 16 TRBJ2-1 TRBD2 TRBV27 TGTGCCAGCAGTTCCCCTTATGCTAGCGGGAGTTATGAGCAGTTCTTC CASSSPYASGSYEQFF
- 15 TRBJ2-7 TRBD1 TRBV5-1 TGCGCCAGCAGCCTAAGACAGGGGGCCTCCTACGAGCAGTACTTC CASSLRQGASYEQYF
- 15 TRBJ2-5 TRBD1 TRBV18 TGTGCCAGCTCACCACAACAGGGGCGGTTGGAGACCCAGTACTTC CASSPQQGRLETQYF
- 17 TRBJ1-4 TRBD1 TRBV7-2 TGTGCCAGCAGCCCGCGTCCGACAGGGGGGAGCGATGAAAAACTGTTTTTT CASSPRPTGGSDEKLFF
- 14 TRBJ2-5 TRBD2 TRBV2 TGTGCCAGCAAGGGGGGACTAGACCAAGAGACCCAGTACTTC CASKGGLDQETQYF
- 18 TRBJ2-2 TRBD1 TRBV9 TGTGCCAGCAGCCTACAGGGGTTCAAGGTTCTAAACACCGGGGAGCTGTTTTTT CASSLQGFKVLNTGELFF
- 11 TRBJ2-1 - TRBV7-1 TGTGCCAGCAGACTAGGGGTGGAGCAGTTCTTC CASRLGVEQFF
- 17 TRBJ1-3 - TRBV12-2 TGTGCAAGTCGCGCCCGAGACAGGTTATCACCTGGAAACACCATATATTTT CASRARDRLSPGNTIYF
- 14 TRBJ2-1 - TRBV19 TGTGCCAGTAGTCCGACTTCCTCCTACAATGAGCAGTTCTTC CASSPTSSYNEQFF
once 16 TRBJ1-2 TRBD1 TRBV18 TGTGCCAGCTCACCTGGTGGACAGGAGAGTAACTATGGCTACACCTTC CASSPGGQESNYGYTF
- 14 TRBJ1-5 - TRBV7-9 TGTGCCAGCAGCTTGACAGGCGGCAATCAGCCCCAGCATTTT CASSLTGGNQPQHF
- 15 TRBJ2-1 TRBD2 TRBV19 TGTGCCAGTAGTATGGGACTAGCGGCCCAGAATGAGCAGTTCTTC CASSMGLAAQNEQFF
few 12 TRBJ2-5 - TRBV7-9 TGTGCCAGCAGCCTGGTACTAGAGACCCAGTACTTC CASSLVLETQYF
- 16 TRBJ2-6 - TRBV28 TGTGCCAGCAGTTTAGTGTCCAGCTCTGGGGCCAACGTCCTGACTTTC CASSLVSSSGANVLTF
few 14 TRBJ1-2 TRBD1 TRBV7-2 TGTGCCAGCAGCTTAGAGGTCAGGGGGAATGGCTACACCTTC CASSLEVRGNGYTF
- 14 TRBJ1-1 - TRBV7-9 TGTGCCAGCAGCTTAGTCTTTGAGAACACTGAAGCTTTCTTT CASSLVFENTEAFF
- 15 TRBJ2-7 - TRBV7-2 TGTGCCAGCAGCTTGGGGCCACAGGAGCGATACGAGCAGTACTTC CASSLGPQERYEQYF
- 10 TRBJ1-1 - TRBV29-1 TGCAGCGTGTATGACACTGAAGCTTTCTTT CSVYDTEAFF
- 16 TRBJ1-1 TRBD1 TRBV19 TGTGCCAGTAGTACCCTCGACAGGGGCCGGTACACTGAAGCTTTCTTT CASSTLDRGRYTEAFF
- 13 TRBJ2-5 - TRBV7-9 TGTGCCAGCAGCTTTTACAGGGAGGAGACCCAGTACTTC CASSFYREETQYF
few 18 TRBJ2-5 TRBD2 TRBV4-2 TGTGCCAGCAGCCCATTCTTTAGCGGGAGTGTGGACCAAGAGACCCAGTACTTC CASSPFFSGSVDQETQYF
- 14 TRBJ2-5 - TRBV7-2 TGTGCCAGCAGCTTAGAGGCGACACCAGGGACCCAGTACTTC CASSLEATPGTQYF
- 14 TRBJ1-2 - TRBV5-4 TGTGCCAGCAGCCCCCTCGCGCAGGTATATGGCTACACCTTC CASSPLAQVYGYTF
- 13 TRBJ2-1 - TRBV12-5 TGTGCTAGTGGCACACGAAATTACAATGAGCAGTTCTTC CASGTRNYNEQFF
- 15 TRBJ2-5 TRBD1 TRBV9 TGTGCCAGCAGCGCAGGGGGCGCGGGGCAAGAGACCCAGTACTTC CASSAGGAGQETQYF
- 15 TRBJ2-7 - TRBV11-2 TGTGCCAGCAGCTTAGAGGGCGGGAACGGCAACGAGCAGTACTTC CASSLEGGNGNEQYF